This entry features one T cell receptor beta chain sequence. Antigen unknown. This sample is part of a study of PD-1 blockade in classical Hodgkin lymphoma. Study-level points and caveats: Newly diagnosed patients had baseline TCR diversity that was reportedly lower than that of healthy donors. Patients starting nivolumab under 1 year after ASCT were excluded.

Some clones are missing from TCRdb's copy, which holds only in-frame ones; the method was immunoSEQ multiplex PCR. The table has tens of thousands of clones, about three quarters seen once. V was cut by 5 bases and J by 1 base, with 8 bases left in between. CDR1 is SGHTA, CDR2 FQGNSA, per germline. CDR3 length: 13 amino acids. All patients relapsed after autologous stem cell transplantation, and brentuximab vedotin exposure varied. V is TRBV7-2 and J is TRBJ1-1, with D possibly matching TRBD1 (5 bases). The sample in question was peripheral blood mononuclear cells (PBMCs), obtained before the second cycle of nivolumab. The sequence was obtained from a human donor with classical Hodgkin lymphoma. The CDR3, as DNA: TGTGCCAGCAGCCTTACAGGGAACACTGAAGCTTTCTTT. Residues: CASSLTGNTEAFF.